Listed below are T cell receptor beta chains from one sample, sequenced in a study of read filtering for tumor transcriptome and immune sequencing. TCRdb itself ran the reads through MiXCR, one entry per CDR3 protein. The table has around 38,000 distinct CDR3 sequences, roughly an eighth seen once; the top ten hold around a quarter. Material: a population of CD138-negative cells sorted from bone marrow. The source is a donor aged 40 or older with multiple myeloma. CDR3s include the opening cysteine and the closing phenylalanine or tryptophan.

>TRBV20-1|TRBJ1-1
CSAIALRGRRTEAFF
>TRBV20-1|TRBJ1-5
CSAPPGGNNQPQHF
>TRBV7-9|TRBJ2-5
CASSPTMGTQYF
>TRBV4-1|TRBJ2-1
CASSHTSGRAGGDEQFF
>TRBV7-2|TRBJ2-7
CASSLALYEQYF
>TRBV24-1|TRBJ2-3
CATSGQVLQDTQYF
>TRBV7-2|TRBJ2-7
CASSFSRTGGYEQYF
>TRBV7-2|TRBJ2-3
CASSHTGSTDTQYF
>TRBV6-2/TRBV6-3|TRBJ2-7
CASSRPSDSDYEQYF
>TRBV5-5|TRBJ1-5
CASSLGQGVNQPQHF
>TRBV20-1|TRBJ2-7
CSATTPGLAVGEQYF
>TRBV2|TRBJ1-5
CASSDSGGSNQPQHF
>TRBV28|TRBJ2-3
CASLGTEARDTQYF
>TRBV3-1|TRBJ2-6
CASWGANVLTF
>TRBV20-1|TRBJ1-2
CSARGEGSNYGYTF
>TRBV18|TRBJ2-7
CASPLGGNEQYF
>TRBV30|TRBJ2-1
CAWSVQYIRHNKQFF
>TRBV2|TRBJ1-2
CASTEGGNYGYTF
>TRBV10-1|TRBJ2-5
CAVLPGLAGEVKETQYF
>TRBV28|TRBJ1-5
CASKDRGYNQLGNQPQHF
>TRBV5-1|TRBJ2-1
CASSGSGRRINEQFF
>TRBV29-1|TRBJ2-2
CSVGTSWGTGELFF
>TRBV4-1|TRBJ2-5
CASSPGPGQGATQYF
>TRBV7-8|TRBJ2-1
CASSEDGLANEQFF
>TRBV27|TRBJ2-6
CASSHRGVPYSGANVLTF
>TRBV20-1|TRBJ1-5
CSARGTDYSNQPQHF
>TRBV24-1|TRBJ2-1
CATSDPSGPSYNEQFF
>TRBV5-6|TRBJ1-4
CASSLTGTVGEKLFF
>TRBV29-1|TRBJ2-7
CSVRLTSGTTYEQYF
>TRBV12-3/TRBV12-4|TRBJ2-1
CASSSRGRNNEQFF
>TRBV2|TRBJ2-1
CASTGQGFGEQFF
>TRBV7-7|TRBJ2-2
CASSSDSSGELFF
>TRBV7-9|TRBJ2-1
CASTLRASGPYNEQFF
>TRBV3-1|TRBJ1-1
CASSHGGMGRTEAFF
>TRBV20-1|TRBJ2-7
CGAKGTGGYEQYF
>TRBV21-1|TRBJ2-3
CASSKVTARKTDTQYF
>TRBV6-5|TRBJ2-1
CASSRSQAGGYEQFF
>TRBV29-1|TRBJ2-2
CSVVSGAGTGELFF
>TRBV7-9|TRBJ1-1
CASSLKVGTEAFF
>TRBV9|TRBJ2-7
CASSAPGRGSEQYF
>TRBV20-1|TRBJ2-3
CSARGAGADTQYF
>TRBV7-9|TRBJ2-7
CASSTGAAGGQEQYF
>TRBV5-1|TRBJ2-2
CASSPRQGGNTGELFF
>TRBV5-1|TRBJ2-1
CASSPRGGLANEQLF